The clone carrying this TCR beta chain was detected once. Its antigen is unknown. The data originate from a study of Tregs in tolerant kidney transplant recipients. General observations from the study: Activated donor B cell expansion appeared to reveal the most relevant donor-specific TCRbeta repertoire.

The CDR3 is 14 residues long. Germline CDR1 is SGHNT and CDR2 is YENEEA. V lost 4 bases, J lost 3 bases, and 12 bases lay in between. Libraries were prepared by immunoSEQ multiplex PCR; TCRdb keeps only in-frame clonotypes and omits some of them. This sample yields some 64,000 clones, of which 98% are seen a single time; around 0.34% belongs to the top ten. The TCR sequence derives from a human donor who received a combined kidney and bone marrow transplant. This chain links TRBV11-3 with TRBJ1-1; D is possibly TRBD1 (5 bases). The sequencing used Tregs from blood, collected before the transplant. CDR3 amino acids: CASSSGGGDTEAFF. The CDR3 nucleotides read TGTGCCAGCAGCTCGGGGGGGGGAGACACTGAAGCTTTCTTT.